This section outlines one T cell receptor (beta chain) sequence together with its context. Its specificity is unknown. V shed 3 bases and J 2 bases; nucleotides not matched to a gene: 2. The CDR3 has 15 amino acids. The data are from a study of blood T cells in healthy people across ages. A sample-barcoded 5' primer and a J-beta primer mix were used in a second PCR of roughly 7 to 12 cycles. Each cDNA molecule carried a tag from a template-switch adaptor that contained 12 random nucleotides. Each CDR3 protein gets one entry after TCRdb re-called the 5' RACE reads with MiXCR. The sample has roughly 1,700,000 distinct CDR3 sequences, over 25% seen once. The study recruited healthy Caucasian donors from Russia who were aged roughly 6 to 100. Study-level findings and limits: Naive T cell percentage showed a strong correlation with the diversity of TCR beta.

Source material: blood. The receptor was isolated from a woman aged 25 to 39 in good health. The chain has TRBV12-3 or TRBV12-4 and TRBJ2-1, with 9 positions matching TRBD2. For the CDR3, the DNA is TGTGCCAGCAGTTTCCAGCGGGGGGCCTACAATGAGCAGTTCTTC. It encodes CASSFQRGAYNEQFF.